This TCR beta chain was recovered during a study of blood T cell repertoires in COVID-19 (dated by TCRdb to 2018 to 2021). Describing the broader study: Collaborator samples came from the United States, Italy and Spain and covered acute and convalescent phases of COVID-19. The prospective study material was composed of cDNA or gDNA derived from T cells, B-cell-depleted T cells, or PBMCs. The dataset comprised deeply sampled blood TCRbeta repertoires from subjects exposed to, actively infected with, or recovered from COVID-19. The repertoires were released in a freely available public database meant as a resource for research on the immune response to SARS-CoV-2. The samples were drawn from the first 160 participants of the ongoing ImmuneRACE study and from about 1,200 subjects provided by 6 global collaborators. A de-identified subject ID, COVID-19 status, age in years and sex were almost always included in the sample metadata. Where HLA class I and class II types were available, the types were taken from metadata supplied by the sample provider, not from assay-based typing.

Collaborating institutions collected whole blood in K2EDTA tubes following their own protocols. Collaborator samples were shipped for TCRbeta analysis as frozen whole blood, isolated PBMCs, or DNA extracted from either sample type. Of note for this clone: Its antigen is still unknown. Within one base of it there is no much larger clone, and no base qualities were kept.

The immunoSEQ Assay, a bias-controlled multiplex PCR, was used to amplify TCRbeta CDR3 regions from genomic DNA. Processing in the source paper ran as follows. The number of nucleated cells in each sample was estimated from the amplification of reference gene primers within the assay. Sequence reads were collapsed and filtered to measure the absolute abundance of every unique TCRbeta CDR3 rearrangement. For each sample, productive Simpson clonality was calculated by taking the square root of Simpson's diversity index across productive rearrangements. The immuneACCESS repertoire file appears here via TCRdb, limited to in-frame rearrangements. These files lack a portion of the clones; in checked studies, under half of the deficit traces to unresolved V genes, and the cause of the others is not known. That table gives V, J and clone size, and the DNA gave D and trimming. The sample contains around 180,000 clones, around three quarters of them found a single time. 5% to 8.5% of the sample comes from the top ten.

Overall study results and their limits: The quantity of clinical and demographic metadata differed by source and by participant and was supplied without curation.

There are 16 amino acids in the CDR3, from cysteine to phenylalanine inclusive. CDR3 DNA is the only sequence kept; it has 48 bases, read in frame from the first base. The TCR was taken from a man aged 65 to 79 with active or convalescent COVID-19. Sample: peripheral blood. Recombination connected TRBV21-1 to TRBJ2-7; the DNA was not compared with TRBD1, the D call given in the table. TRBV21-1 is listed as a pseudogene. At the DNA level, the sequence is TGTGCCAGCACCCCCAGGGGGGTAGGGACCTCCTACGAGCAGTACTTC. This codes for CASTPRGVGTSYEQYF.